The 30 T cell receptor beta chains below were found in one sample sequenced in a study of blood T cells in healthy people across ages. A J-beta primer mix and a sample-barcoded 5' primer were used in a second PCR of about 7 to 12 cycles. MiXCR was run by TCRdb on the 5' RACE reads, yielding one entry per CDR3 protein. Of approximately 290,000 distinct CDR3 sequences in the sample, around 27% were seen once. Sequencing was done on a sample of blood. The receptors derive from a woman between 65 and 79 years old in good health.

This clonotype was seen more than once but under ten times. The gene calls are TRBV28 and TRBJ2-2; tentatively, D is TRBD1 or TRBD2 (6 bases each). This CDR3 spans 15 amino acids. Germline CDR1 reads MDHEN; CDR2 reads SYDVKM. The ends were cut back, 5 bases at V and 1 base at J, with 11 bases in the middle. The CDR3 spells CASSRGGMNTGELFF. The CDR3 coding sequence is TGTGCCAGCAGTCGAGGGGGGATGAACACCGGGGAGCTGTTTTTT.

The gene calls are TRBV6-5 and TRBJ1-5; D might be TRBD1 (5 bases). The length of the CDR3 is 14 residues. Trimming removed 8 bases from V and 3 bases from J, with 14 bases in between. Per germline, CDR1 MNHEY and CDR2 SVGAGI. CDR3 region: CASGASGNNQPQHF. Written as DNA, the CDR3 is TGTGCCAGCGGGGCATCTGGGAACAATCAGCCCCAGCATTTT.

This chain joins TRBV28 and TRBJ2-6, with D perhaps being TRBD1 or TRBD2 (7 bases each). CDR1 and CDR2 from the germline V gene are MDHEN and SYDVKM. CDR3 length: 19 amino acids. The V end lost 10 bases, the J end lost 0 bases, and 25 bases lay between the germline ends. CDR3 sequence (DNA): TGTGCCACCCATGAGGACAGGTGGGGAGGGAGCTCTGGGGCCAACGTCCTGACTTTC. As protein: CATHEDRWGGSSGANVLTF.

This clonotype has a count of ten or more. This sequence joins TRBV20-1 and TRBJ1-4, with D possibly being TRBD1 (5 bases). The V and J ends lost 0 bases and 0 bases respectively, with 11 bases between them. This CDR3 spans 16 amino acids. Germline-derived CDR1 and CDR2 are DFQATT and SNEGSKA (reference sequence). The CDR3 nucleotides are TGCAGTGCTAGAGATTATGGGGGGGCAACTAATGAAAAACTGTTTTTT. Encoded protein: CSARDYGGATNEKLFF.

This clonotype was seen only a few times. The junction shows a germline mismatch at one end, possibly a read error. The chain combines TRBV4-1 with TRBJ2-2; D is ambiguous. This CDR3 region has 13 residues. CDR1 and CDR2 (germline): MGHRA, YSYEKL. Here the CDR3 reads CASRHLSTGELFF. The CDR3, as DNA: TGCGCCAGCCGCCACCTTAGTACCGGGGAGCTGTTTTTT.

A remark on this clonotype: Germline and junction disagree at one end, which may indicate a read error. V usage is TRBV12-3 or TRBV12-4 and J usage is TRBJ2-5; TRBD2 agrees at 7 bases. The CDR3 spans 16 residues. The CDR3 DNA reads TGTGCCAGCAGTTTAGGGCGGGGGACGATAGGAGAGGCCCAGTACTTC. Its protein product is CASSLGRGTIGEAQYF.

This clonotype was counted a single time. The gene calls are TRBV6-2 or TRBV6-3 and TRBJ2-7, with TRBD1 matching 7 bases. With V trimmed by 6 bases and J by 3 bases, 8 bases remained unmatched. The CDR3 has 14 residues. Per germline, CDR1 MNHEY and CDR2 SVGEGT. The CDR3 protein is CASRSRDSFYEQYF. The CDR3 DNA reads TGTGCCAGCAGAAGCCGGGACAGTTTCTACGAGCAGTACTTC.

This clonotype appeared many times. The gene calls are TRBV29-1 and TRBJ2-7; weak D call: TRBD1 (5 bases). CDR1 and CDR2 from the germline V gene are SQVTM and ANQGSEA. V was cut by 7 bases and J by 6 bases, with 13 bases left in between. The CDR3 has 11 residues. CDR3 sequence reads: CSAMEGVEQYF. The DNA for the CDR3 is TGCAGCGCCATGGAAGGGGTCGAGCAGTACTTC.

The CDR3 spells CASSLEFSGGYTF. The CDR3 nucleotides read TGCGCCAGCAGCTTGGAATTCAGTGGTGGCTACACCTTC. This chain uses TRBV5-1 with TRBJ1-2; D unclear. V was cut by 0 bases and J by 7 bases, with 10 bases left in between. The germline V gene encodes CDR1 SGHRS and CDR2 YFSETQ. This CDR3 comprises 13 residues.

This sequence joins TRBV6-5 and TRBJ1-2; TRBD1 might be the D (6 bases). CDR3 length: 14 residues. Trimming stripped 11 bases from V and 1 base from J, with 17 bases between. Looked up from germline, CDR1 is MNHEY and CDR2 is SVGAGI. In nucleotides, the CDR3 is TGTGCCTCCGCGGAGGGGGGGGTTAACTATGGCTACACCTTC. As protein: CASAEGGVNYGYTF.

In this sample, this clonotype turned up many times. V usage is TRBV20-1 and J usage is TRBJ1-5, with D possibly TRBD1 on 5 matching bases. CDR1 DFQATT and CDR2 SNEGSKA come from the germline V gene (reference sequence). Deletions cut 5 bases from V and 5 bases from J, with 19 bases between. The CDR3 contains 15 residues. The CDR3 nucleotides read TGCAGTGCTTCCGGGGGGGGTAAGAGTGATCAGCCCCAGCATTTT. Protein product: CSASGGGKSDQPQHF.

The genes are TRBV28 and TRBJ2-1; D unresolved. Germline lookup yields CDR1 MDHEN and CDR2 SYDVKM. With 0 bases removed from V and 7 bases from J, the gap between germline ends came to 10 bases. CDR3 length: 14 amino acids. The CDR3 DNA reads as TGTGCCAGCAGTTTATGGCCCAGTGGGAATGAGCAGTTCTTC. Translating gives CASSLWPSGNEQFF.

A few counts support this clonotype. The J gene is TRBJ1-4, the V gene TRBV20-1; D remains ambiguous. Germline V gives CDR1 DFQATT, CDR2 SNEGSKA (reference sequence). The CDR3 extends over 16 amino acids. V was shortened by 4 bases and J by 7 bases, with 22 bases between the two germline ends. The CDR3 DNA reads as TGCAGTGCTACCCCACTCGAAACGCAACCCTTTGAAAAACTGTTTTTT. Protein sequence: CSATPLETQPFEKLFF.

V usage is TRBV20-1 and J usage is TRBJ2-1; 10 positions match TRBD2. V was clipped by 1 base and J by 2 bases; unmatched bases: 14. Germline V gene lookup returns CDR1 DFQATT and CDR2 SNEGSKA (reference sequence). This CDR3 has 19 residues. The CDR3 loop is CSARASYSLAGAPYNEQFF. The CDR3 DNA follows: TGCAGTGCTAGAGCCTCCTATAGTCTAGCGGGAGCGCCCTACAATGAGCAGTTCTTC.

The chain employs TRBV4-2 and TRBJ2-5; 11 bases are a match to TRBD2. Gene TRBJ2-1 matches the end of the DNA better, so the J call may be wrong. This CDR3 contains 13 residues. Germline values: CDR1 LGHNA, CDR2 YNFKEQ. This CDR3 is CASSPTSGAEQFF. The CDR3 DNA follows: TGTGCCAGCAGCCCGACTAGCGGGGCTGAGCAGTTCTTC.

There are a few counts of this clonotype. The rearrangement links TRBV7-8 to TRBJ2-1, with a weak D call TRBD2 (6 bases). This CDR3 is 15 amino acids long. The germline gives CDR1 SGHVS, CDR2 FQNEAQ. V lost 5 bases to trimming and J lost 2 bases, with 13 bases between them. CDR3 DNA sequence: TGTGCCAGCAGCCTCATGGGAGGAACCTACAATGAGCAGTTCTTC. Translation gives CASSLMGGTYNEQFF.

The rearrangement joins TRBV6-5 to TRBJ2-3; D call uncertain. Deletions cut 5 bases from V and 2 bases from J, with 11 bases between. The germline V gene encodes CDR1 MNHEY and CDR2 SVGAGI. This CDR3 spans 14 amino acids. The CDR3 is CASSPLVTTDTQYF. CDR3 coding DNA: TGTGCCAGCAGTCCCCTCGTTACCACAGATACGCAGTATTTT.

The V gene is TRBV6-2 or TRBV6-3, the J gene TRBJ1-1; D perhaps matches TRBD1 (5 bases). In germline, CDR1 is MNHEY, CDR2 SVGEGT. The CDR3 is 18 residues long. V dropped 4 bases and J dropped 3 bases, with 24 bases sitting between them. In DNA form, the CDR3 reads TGTGCCAGCAGTTCCCAATATTCGTGGCAGGGCCGGGACACTGAAGCTTTCTTT. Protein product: CASSSQYSWQGRDTEAFF.

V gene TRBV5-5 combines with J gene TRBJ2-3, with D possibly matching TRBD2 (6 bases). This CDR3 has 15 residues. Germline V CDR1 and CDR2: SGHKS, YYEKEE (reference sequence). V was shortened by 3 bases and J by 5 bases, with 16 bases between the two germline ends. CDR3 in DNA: TGTGCCAGCAGCTCCACTAGCCTGGTGGGAGATACGCAGTATTTT. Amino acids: CASSSTSLVGDTQYF.

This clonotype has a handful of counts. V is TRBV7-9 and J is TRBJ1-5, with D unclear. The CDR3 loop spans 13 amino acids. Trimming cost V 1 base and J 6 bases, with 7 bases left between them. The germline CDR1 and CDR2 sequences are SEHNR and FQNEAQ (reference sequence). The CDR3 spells CASSLDGVQPQHF. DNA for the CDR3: TGTGCCAGCAGCTTAGACGGAGTTCAGCCCCAGCATTTT.

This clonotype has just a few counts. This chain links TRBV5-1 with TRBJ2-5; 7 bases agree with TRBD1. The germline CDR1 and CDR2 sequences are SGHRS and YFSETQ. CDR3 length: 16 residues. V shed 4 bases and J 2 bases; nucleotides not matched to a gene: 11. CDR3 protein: CASSLGDSLDQETQYF. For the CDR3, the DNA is TGCGCCAGCAGCCTAGGGGACAGCTTAGATCAAGAGACCCAGTACTTC.

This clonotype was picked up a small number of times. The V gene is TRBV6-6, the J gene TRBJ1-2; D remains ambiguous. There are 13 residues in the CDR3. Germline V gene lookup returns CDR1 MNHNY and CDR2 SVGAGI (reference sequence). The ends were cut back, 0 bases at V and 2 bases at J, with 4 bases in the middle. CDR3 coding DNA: TGTGCCAGCAGTTACTCGCTGAACTATGGCTACACCTTC. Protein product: CASSYSLNYGYTF.

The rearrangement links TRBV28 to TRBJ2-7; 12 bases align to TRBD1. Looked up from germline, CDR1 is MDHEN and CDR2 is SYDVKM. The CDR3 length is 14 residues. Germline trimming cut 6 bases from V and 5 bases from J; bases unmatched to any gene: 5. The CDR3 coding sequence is TGTGCCAGCAGAACGGGACAGGGGGCTAACGAGCAGTACTTC. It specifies CASRTGQGANEQYF.

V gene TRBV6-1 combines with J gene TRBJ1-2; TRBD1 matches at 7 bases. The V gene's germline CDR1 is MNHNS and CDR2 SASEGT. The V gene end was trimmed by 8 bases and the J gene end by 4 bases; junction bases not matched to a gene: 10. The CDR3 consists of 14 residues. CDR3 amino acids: CASRRQGISYGYTF. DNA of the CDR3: TGTGCCAGCCGCCGACAGGGAATTTCCTATGGCTACACCTTC.

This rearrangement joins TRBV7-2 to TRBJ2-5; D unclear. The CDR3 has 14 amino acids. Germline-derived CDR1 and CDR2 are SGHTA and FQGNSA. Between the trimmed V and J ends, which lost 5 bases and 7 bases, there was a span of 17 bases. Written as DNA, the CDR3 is TGTGCCAGCAGCCCCAACGACGGTGTAATGACCCAGTACTTC. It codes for CASSPNDGVMTQYF.

The chain's CDR3 is CASSDRSNGELFF. The CDR3 bases are TGTGCCAGCAGTGACCGTTCGAACGGGGAGCTGTTTTTT. V and J are TRBV2 and TRBJ2-2; D remains ambiguous. The germline V and J ends were trimmed by 3 bases and 7 bases, with 9 bases remaining between them. Germline V CDR1 and CDR2: SNHLY, FYNNEI. CDR3 size: 13 residues.

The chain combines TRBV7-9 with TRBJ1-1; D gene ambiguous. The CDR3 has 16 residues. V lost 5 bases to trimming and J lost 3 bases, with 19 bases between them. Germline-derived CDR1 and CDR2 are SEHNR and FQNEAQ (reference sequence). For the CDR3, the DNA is TGTGCCAGCAGCCCGCCGAGAGATCTTGGGTACACTGAAGCTTTCTTT. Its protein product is CASSPPRDLGYTEAFF.

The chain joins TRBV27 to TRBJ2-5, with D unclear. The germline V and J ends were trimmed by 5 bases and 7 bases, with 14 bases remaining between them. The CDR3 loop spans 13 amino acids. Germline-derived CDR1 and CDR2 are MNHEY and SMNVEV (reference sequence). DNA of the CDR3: TGTGCCAGCAGTCCCCGGCCCGAAGGGACCCAGTACTTC. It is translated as CASSPRPEGTQYF.

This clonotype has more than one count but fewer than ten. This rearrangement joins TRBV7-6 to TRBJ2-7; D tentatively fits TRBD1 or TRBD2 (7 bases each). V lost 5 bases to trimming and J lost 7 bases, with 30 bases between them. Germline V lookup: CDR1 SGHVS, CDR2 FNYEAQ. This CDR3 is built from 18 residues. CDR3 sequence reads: CASSPRQGGIGYIAEQYF. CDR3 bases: TGTGCCAGCAGCCCCCGGCAGGGGGGGATCGGATATATAGCGGAGCAGTACTTC.

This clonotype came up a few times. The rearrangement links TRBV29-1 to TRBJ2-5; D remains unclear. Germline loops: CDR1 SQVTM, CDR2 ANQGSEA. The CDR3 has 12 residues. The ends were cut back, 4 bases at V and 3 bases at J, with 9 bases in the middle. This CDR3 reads CSVAKTKETQYF. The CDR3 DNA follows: TGCAGCGTTGCGAAGACCAAAGAGACCCAGTACTTC.